Below, one T cell receptor (beta chain) is given with its context. The J segment lost 7 bases and the V segment lost 6 bases, leaving 10 bases of the junction unmatched. The CDR3 covers 14 residues. Germline values: CDR1 MNHEY, CDR2 SMNVEV (reference sequence). Clones were read by immunoSEQ multiplex PCR, and TCRdb kept only the in-frame ones, dropping some. The table records under 25,000 clones, more than 70% of them present only once. These data come from a study of OX40 agonist ivuxolimab in advanced cancers. As for the study in general: Three patients, one with hepatocellular carcinoma and two with cutaneous melanoma, responded partially.

This receptor was obtained from an adult with an advanced solid tumor such as melanoma, head and neck, liver or kidney cancer. Sequencing was performed on CD4+ or CD8+ T cells sorted from blood, taken in a trial of the OX40 agonist ivuxolimab. The chain joins TRBV27 to TRBJ1-1, with TRBD1 matching 8 bases. CDR3 nucleotides: TGTGCCAGCAGCTCGGTCAGGGGGCTCTTTGAAGCTTTCTTT. As protein: CASSSVRGLFEAFF.